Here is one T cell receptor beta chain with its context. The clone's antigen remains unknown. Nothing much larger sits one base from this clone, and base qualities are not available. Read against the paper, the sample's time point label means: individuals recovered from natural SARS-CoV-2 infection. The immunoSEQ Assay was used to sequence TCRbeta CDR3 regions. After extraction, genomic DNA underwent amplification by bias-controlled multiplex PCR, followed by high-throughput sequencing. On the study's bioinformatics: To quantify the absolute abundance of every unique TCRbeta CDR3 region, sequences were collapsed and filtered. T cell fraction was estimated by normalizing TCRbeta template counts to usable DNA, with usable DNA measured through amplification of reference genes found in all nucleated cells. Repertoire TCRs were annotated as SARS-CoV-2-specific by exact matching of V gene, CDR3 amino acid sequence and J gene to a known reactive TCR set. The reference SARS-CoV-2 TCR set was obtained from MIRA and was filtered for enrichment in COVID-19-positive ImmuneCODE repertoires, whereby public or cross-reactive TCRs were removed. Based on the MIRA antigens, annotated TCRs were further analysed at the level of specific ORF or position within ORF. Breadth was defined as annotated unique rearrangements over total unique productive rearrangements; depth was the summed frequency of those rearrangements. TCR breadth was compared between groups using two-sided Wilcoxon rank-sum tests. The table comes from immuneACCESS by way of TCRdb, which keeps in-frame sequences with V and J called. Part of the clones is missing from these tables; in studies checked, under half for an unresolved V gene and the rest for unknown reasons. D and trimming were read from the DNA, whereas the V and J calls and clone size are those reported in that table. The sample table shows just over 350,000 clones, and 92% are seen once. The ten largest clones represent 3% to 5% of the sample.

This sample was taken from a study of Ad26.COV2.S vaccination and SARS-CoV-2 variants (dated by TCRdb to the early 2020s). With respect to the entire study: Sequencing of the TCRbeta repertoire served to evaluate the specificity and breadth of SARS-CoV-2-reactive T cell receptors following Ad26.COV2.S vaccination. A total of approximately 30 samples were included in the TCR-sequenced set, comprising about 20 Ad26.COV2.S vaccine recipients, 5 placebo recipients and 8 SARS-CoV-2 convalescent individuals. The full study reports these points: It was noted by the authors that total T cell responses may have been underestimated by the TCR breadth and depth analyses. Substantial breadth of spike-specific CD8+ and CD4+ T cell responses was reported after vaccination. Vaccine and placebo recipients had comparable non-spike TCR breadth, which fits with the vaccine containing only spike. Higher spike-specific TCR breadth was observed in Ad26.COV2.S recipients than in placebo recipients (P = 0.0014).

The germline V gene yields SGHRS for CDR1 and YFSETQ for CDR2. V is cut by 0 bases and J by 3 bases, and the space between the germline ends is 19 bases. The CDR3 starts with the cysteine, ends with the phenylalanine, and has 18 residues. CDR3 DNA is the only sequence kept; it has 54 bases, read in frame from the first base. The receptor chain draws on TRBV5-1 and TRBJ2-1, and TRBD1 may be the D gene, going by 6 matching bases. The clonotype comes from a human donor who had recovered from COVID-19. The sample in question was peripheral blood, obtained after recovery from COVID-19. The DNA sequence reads TGCGCCAGCAGCTTGGAAGTAGGTTGGGGGCTCAACTACAATGAGCAGTTCTTC. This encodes CASSLEVGWGLNYNEQFF. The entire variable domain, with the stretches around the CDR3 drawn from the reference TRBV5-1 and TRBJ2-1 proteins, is KAGVTQTPRYLIKTRGQQVTLSCSPISGHRSVSWYQQTPGQGLQFLFEYFSETQRNKGNFPGRFSGRQFSNSRSEMNVSTLELGDSALYLCASSLEVGWGLNYNEQFFGPGTRLTVL.